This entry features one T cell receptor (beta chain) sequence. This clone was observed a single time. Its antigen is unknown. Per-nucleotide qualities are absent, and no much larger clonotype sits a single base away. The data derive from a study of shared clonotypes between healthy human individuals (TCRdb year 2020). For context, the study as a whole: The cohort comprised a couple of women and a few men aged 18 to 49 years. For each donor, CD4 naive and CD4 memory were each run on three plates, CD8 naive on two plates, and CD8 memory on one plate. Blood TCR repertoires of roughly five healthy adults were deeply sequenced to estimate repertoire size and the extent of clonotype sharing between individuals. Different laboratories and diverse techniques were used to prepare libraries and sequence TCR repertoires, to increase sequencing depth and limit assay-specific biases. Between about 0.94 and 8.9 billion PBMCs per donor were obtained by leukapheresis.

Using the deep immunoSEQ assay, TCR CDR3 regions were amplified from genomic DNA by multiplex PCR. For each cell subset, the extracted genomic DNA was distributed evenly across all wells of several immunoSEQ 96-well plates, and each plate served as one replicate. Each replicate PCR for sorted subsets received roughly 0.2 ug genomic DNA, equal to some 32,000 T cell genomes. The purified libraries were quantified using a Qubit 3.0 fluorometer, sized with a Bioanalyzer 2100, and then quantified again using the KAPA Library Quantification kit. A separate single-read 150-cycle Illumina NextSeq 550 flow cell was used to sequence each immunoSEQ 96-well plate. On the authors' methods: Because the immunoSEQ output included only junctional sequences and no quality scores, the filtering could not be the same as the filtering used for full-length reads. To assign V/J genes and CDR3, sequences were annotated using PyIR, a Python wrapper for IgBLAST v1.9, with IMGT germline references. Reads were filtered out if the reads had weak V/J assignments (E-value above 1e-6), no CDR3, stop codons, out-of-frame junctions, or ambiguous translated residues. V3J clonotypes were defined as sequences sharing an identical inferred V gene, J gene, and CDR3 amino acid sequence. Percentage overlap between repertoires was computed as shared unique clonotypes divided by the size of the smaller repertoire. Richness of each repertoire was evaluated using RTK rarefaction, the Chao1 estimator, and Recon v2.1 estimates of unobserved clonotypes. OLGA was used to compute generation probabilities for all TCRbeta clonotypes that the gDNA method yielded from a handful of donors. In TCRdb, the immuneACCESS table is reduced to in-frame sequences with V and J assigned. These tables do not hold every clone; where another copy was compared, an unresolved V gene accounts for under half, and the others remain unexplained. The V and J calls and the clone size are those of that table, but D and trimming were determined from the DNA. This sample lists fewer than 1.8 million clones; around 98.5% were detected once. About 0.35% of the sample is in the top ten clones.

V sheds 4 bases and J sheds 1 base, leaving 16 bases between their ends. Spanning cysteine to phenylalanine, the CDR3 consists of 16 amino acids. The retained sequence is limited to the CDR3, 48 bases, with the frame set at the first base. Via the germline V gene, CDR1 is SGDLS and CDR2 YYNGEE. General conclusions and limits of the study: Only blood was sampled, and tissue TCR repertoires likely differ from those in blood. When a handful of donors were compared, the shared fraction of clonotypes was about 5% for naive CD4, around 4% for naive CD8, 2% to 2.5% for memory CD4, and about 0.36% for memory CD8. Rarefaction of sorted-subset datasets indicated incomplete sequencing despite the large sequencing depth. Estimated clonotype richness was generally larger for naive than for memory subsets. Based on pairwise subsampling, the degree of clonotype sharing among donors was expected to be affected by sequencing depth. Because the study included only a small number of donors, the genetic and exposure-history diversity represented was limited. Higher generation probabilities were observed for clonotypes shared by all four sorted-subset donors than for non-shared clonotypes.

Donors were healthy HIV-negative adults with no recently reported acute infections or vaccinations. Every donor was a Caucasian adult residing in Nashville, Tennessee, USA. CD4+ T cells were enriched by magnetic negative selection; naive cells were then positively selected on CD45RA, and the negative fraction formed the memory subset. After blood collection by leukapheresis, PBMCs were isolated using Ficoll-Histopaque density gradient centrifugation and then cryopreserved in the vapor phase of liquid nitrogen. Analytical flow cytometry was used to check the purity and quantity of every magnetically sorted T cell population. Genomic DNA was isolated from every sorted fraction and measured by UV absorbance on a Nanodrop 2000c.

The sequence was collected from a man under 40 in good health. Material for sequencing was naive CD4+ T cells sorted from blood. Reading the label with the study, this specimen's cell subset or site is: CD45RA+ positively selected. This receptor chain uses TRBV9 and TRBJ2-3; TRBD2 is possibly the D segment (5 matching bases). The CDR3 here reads CASSRGSTRRTDTQYF. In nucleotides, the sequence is TGTGCCAGCAGCCGAGGGAGCACCCGGCGCACAGATACGCAGTATTTT.